The 19 T cell receptor beta chains given below trace back to one sample, sequenced in a study of identical twins. TCRdb reprocessed the 5' RACE reads with MiXCR, giving one entry per CDR3 protein. The data show hundreds of thousands of distinct CDR3 sequences, roughly an eighth seen once. Another study also made use of these data, one on yellow fever vaccine responses in identical twins.

The specimen sequenced was CD8+ T cells sorted from blood. All receptors come from a young woman in good health.

This clonotype was observed a few times. The chain combines TRBV28 with TRBJ1-5; D not certain. Between the trimmed V and J ends, which lost 3 bases and 4 bases, there was a span of 10 bases. The germline gives CDR1 MDHEN, CDR2 SYDVKM. The CDR3 has 14 amino acids. The CDR3 bases are TGTGCCAGCAGTTTGGCATGGCTTAATCAGCCCCAGCATTTT. Its translation: CASSLAWLNQPQHF.

J is TRBJ2-1 and V is TRBV11-1; no clear D gene. The V end lost 3 bases, the J end lost 8 bases, and 11 bases lay between the germline ends. The V gene's germline CDR1 is SGHAT and CDR2 FQDESV (reference sequence). The CDR3 covers 13 residues. CDR3 sequence reads: CASSFFTTDEQFF. The CDR3 DNA sequence: TGTGCCAGCAGCTTTTTCACCACCGATGAGCAGTTCTTC. The whole variable domain, filled in from reference TRBV11-1 and TRBJ2-1, reads EAEVAQSPRYKITEKSQAVAFWCDPISGHATLYWYRQILGQGPELLVQFQDESVVDDSQLPKDRFSAERLKGVDSTLKIQPAELGDSAMYLCASSFFTTDEQFFGPGTRLTVL.

This clonotype was observed a handful of times. V usage is TRBV7-2 and J usage is TRBJ2-3; 7 bases map to TRBD2. V lost 4 bases to trimming and J lost 0 bases; unmatched junction nucleotides: 4. The CDR3 sequence is 15 residues long. The germline gives CDR1 SGHTA, CDR2 FQGNSA. CDR3 in DNA: TGTGCCAGCAGCTATAGCGGGTATAGCACAGATACGCAGTATTTT. Its translation is CASSYSGYSTDTQYF.

This clonotype was counted a few times. The J gene is TRBJ2-1, the V gene TRBV2; D is unresolved. The CDR3 loop spans 14 amino acids. V was cut by 7 bases and J by 8 bases, with 18 bases left in between. Germline loops: CDR1 SNHLY, CDR2 FYNNEI. For the CDR3, the DNA is TGTGCCAGCACGGGCCTTGTCTCCCCGGATGAGCAGTTCTTC. Protein: CASTGLVSPDEQFF.

This clonotype has just a few counts. V is TRBV6-2 or TRBV6-3 and J is TRBJ2-5; D possibly corresponds to TRBD1 (5 bases). Trimming removed 6 bases from V and 2 bases from J, with 16 bases in between. CDR1 and CDR2 from the germline V gene are MNHEY and SVGEGT. The CDR3 sequence is 15 residues long. This CDR3 reads CASSLRVLGQETQYF. In nucleotides, the CDR3 is TGTGCCAGCAGCCTCAGGGTTTTGGGGCAAGAGACCCAGTACTTC.

This clonotype was recorded many times. The V and J genes are TRBV28 and TRBJ2-1; 8 bases fit TRBD2. V dropped 5 bases and J dropped 5; count of bases not matched to a gene: 8. CDR1 MDHEN and CDR2 SYDVKM come from the germline V gene. The CDR3 sequence is 15 residues long. The DNA for the CDR3 is TGTGCCAGCAGTCGAAGGACTAGCTGGAACAATGAGCAGTTCTTC. The encoded protein is CASSRRTSWNNEQFF.

This clonotype was recorded many times. The chain has TRBV12-3 or TRBV12-4 and TRBJ1-5; 7 bases map to TRBD1. This CDR3 is built from 15 residues. The ends lost 5 bases at V and 2 bases at J; junction bases unmatched: 6. CDR3 protein: CASSQQGLGNQPQHF. In DNA, the CDR3 is TGTGCCAGCAGTCAACAGGGGTTAGGCAATCAGCCCCAGCATTTT.

This rearrangement joins TRBV6-5 to TRBJ2-2, with D perhaps matching TRBD1 or TRBD2 (5 bases each). The CDR3 has 14 amino acids. V was trimmed by 4 bases and J by 8 bases, leaving 14 bases between them. CDR1 and CDR2 from the germline V gene are MNHEY and SVGAGI. The CDR3 spells CASSSVRGNGELFF. DNA for the CDR3: TGTGCCAGCAGTTCCGTGAGGGGTAATGGGGAGCTGTTTTTT.

V usage is TRBV12-3 or TRBV12-4 and J usage is TRBJ1-1, with D unresolved. V lost 7 bases and J lost 5, with 20 bases in between. The CDR3 spans 15 residues. The DNA of the CDR3 is TGTGCCAGCATCACGATGGACTCCCTTTGGACTGAAGCTTTCTTT. Residues: CASITMDSLWTEAFF.

This clonotype was observed a handful of times. V and J are TRBV27 and TRBJ2-2, with D perhaps TRBD2 (5 bases). Looked up from germline, CDR1 is MNHEY and CDR2 is SMNVEV (reference sequence). The CDR3 loop spans 15 amino acids. The ends were cut back, 5 bases at V and 6 bases at J, with 16 bases in the middle. DNA for the CDR3: TGTGCCAGCAGTCGCCCCCCGGGGTACCCCGGGGAGCTGTTTTTT. The encoded protein is CASSRPPGYPGELFF.

The chain employs TRBV4-1 and TRBJ2-1; D perhaps matches TRBD1 (5 bases). In germline, CDR1 is MGHRA, CDR2 YSYEKL. V lost 4 bases to trimming and J lost 5 bases, with 24 bases between them. The CDR3 covers 18 residues. The CDR3 DNA follows: TGCGCCAGCAGCCGCAGAAGGACAAAAGGAGCACCCAACAATGAGCAGTTCTTC. Its translation is CASSRRRTKGAPNNEQFF.

A few counts support this clonotype. This chain connects TRBV12-3 or TRBV12-4 to TRBJ2-3; D is tentatively TRBD1 or TRBD2 (6 bases each). This CDR3 spans 15 amino acids. The V and J ends lost 0 bases and 3 bases respectively, with 10 bases between them. CDR3 loop: CASSLAPGATDTQYF. The DNA for the CDR3 is TGTGCCAGCAGTTTAGCGCCGGGGGCTACAGATACGCAGTATTTT.

At least ten counts were recorded for this clonotype. The chain carries TRBV4-1 and TRBJ2-3; D not resolved. The CDR3 extends over 16 amino acids. V lost 0 bases and J lost 0, with 10 bases in between. Germline-derived CDR1 and CDR2 are MGHRA and YSYEKL. The CDR3: CASSQETLRSTDTQYF. In nucleotides, the CDR3 is TGCGCCAGCAGCCAAGAGACCCTGCGCAGCACAGATACGCAGTATTTT.

The chain is built from TRBV6-6 and TRBJ2-1, with unresolved D. The CDR3 sequence is 12 residues long. Germline V CDR1 and CDR2: MNHNY, SVGAGI (reference sequence). V shed 6 bases and J shed 7 bases, with 10 bases lying between them. The CDR3 reads CASSPADNEQFF. The CDR3 DNA follows: TGTGCCAGCAGCCCCGCGGATAATGAGCAGTTCTTC.

The CDR3 coding sequence is TGTGCCAGCAGCGGACTCCCGTGGGTTGGATCCTACGAGCAGTACTTC. Translation gives CASSGLPWVGSYEQYF. The rearrangement links TRBV7-8 to TRBJ2-7; tentatively, D is TRBD2 (5 bases). Trimming removed 5 bases from V and 1 base from J, with 18 bases in between. There are 16 residues in the CDR3. Germline CDR1 is SGHVS and CDR2 is FQNEAQ.

The chain links TRBV28 to TRBJ2-1; D is unclear. V gave up 2 bases and J gave up 0 bases, with 8 bases separating them. The CDR3 runs to 15 residues. Germline V gene sequence: CDR1 MDHEN, CDR2 SYDVKM. CDR3 sequence: CASSLLLSSYNEQFF. For the CDR3, the DNA is TGTGCCAGCAGTTTACTTCTAAGCTCCTACAATGAGCAGTTCTTC.

V usage is TRBV9 and J usage is TRBJ1-1, with D possibly TRBD1 on 6 matching bases. Trimming stripped 3 bases from V and 6 bases from J, with 21 bases between. CDR3 length: 16 amino acids. Per germline, CDR1 SGDLS and CDR2 YYNGEE. CDR3 sequence: CASSDRDGVGTAEAFF. CDR3 DNA sequence: TGTGCCAGCAGCGACAGGGACGGGGTTGGAACCGCTGAAGCTTTCTTT. Using reference TRBV9 and TRBJ1-1 for the parts outside the CDR3, the full variable domain is DSGVTQTPKHLITATGQRVTLRCSPRSGDLSVYWYQQSLDQGLQFLIQYYNGEERAKGNILERFSAQQFPDLHSELNLSSLELGDSALYFCASSDRDGVGTAEAFFGQGTRLTVV.

This clonotype appeared many times. The genes are TRBV29-1 and TRBJ2-7; 9 nucleotides agree with TRBD1. CDR3 size: 14 residues. V was pared by 7 bases and J by 2 bases, with 9 bases of the junction left unmatched. From germline, CDR1 is SQVTM and CDR2 ANQGSEA. The CDR3 sequence is CSAASQGAPYEQYF. The CDR3 nucleotides are TGCAGCGCAGCGTCACAGGGGGCTCCCTACGAGCAGTACTTC.

This clonotype was detected ten times or more. The chain combines TRBV6-4 with TRBJ2-5; 7 bases map to TRBD2. Germline CDR1 MRHNA, CDR2 SNTAGT. The junction had 9 bases not matched to a gene; V was cut back by 6 bases and J by 2 bases. This CDR3 comprises 15 residues. The DNA of the CDR3 is TGTGCCAGCAGCGAAGACGGCGGGGGACAAGAGACCCAGTACTTC. Translation: CASSEDGGGQETQYF.